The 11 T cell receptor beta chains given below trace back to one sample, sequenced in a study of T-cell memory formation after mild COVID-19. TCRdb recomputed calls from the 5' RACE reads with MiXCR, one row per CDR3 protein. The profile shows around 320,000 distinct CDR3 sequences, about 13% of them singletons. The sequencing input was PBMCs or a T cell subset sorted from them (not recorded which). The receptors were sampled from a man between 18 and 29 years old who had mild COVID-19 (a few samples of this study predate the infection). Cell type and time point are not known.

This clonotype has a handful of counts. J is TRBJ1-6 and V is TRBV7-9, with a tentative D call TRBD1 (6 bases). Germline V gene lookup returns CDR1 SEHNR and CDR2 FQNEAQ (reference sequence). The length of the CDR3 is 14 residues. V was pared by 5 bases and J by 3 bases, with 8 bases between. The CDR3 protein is CASSQGNYNSPLHF. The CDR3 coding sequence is TGTGCCAGCAGCCAGGGGAACTATAATTCACCCCTCCACTTT.

The CDR3 DNA is TGCAGCGTTGGCAAGGGGATGGCGAACACCGGGGAGCTGTTTTTT. This gives the protein CSVGKGMANTGELFF. The chain combines TRBV29-1 with TRBJ2-2; a weak D match, TRBD1 (5 bases). Trimming removed 4 bases at V and 0 bases at J, with 12 bases between. This CDR3 comprises 15 residues. The germline V gene has CDR1 SQVTM and CDR2 ANQGSEA.

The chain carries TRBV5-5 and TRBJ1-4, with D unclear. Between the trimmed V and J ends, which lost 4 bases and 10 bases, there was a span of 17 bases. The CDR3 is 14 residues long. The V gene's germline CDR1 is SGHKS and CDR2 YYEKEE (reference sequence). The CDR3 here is CASSEPSFRSKLFF. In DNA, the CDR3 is TGTGCCAGCAGCGAACCTTCGTTCCGGTCAAAACTGTTTTTT.

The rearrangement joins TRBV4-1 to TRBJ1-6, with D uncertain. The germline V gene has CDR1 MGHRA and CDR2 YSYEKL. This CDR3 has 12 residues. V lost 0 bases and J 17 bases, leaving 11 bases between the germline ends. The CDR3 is CASSQEGNHFHF. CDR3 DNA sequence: TGCGCCAGCAGCCAAGAAGGGAATCACTTCCACTTT.

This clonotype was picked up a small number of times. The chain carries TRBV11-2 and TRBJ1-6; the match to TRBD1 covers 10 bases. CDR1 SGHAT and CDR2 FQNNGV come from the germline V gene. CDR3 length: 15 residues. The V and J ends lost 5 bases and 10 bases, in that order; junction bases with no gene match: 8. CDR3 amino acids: CASSRDRGLVSPLHF. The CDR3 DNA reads TGTGCCAGCAGCCGGGACAGGGGTTTGGTATCACCCCTCCACTTT.

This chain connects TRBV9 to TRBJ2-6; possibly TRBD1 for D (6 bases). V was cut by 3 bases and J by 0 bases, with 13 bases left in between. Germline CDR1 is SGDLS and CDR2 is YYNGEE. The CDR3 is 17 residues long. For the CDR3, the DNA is TGTGCCAGCAGCGACCGGGACACCATCTCTGGGGCCAACGTCCTGACTTTC. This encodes CASSDRDTISGANVLTF.

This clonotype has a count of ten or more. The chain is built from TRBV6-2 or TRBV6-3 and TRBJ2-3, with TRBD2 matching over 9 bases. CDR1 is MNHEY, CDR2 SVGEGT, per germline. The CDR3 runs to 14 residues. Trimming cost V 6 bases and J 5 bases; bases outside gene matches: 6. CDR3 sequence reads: CASRRTSVGDTQYF. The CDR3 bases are TGTGCCAGCAGAAGGACTAGCGTTGGAGATACGCAGTATTTT.

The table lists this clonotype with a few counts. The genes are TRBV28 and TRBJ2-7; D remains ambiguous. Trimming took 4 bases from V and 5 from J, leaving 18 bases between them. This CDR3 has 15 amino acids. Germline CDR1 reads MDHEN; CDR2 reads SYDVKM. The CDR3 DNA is TGTGCCAGCAGTTCAATCACTGAGGAATGGGACGAGCAGTACGTC. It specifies CASSSITEEWDEQYV.

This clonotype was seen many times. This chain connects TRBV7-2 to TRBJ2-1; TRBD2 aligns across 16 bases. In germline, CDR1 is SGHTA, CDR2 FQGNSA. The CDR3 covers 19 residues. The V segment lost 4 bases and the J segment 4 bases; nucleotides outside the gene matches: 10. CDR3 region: CASSSAVGLAGGGYNEQFF. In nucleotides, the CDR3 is TGTGCCAGCAGCTCCGCCGTGGGACTAGCGGGGGGGGGTTACAATGAGCAGTTCTTC.

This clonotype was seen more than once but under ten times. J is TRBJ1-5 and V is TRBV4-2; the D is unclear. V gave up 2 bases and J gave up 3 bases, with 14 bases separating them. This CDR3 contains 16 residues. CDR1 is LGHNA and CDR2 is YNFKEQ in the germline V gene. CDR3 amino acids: CASSQSDGLYNQPQHF. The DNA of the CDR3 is TGTGCCAGCAGCCAAAGCGACGGACTATACAATCAGCCCCAGCATTTT.

As DNA, the CDR3 is TGTGCCAGCAGCCCAGGGGGGGGCCGAAAAGATACGCAGTATTTT. This codes for CASSPGGGRKDTQYF. The V and J genes are TRBV2 and TRBJ2-3, with D perhaps given as TRBD1 or TRBD2 (7 bases each). The CDR3 extends over 15 amino acids. Germline CDR1 SNHLY, CDR2 FYNNEI. Deletions cut 6 bases from V and 5 bases from J, with 18 bases between.